This TCR beta chain was sequenced for a study of cytotoxic CD8 clonotypes in ibrutinib-treated CLL. Study-wide background: Of a cohort that held about a dozen relapsed/refractory and around 14 treatment-naive patients, 17 to 18 were IGHV unmutated.

Investigators sought sequencing depths of between 1 in 200,000 and 1 in 1 million T cells. TCRdb's table, derived via immunoSEQ multiplex PCR, lists solely in-frame clones and lacks some. The data contain about 160,000 clones, approximately 91% of them seen just once; the ten biggest clones take up roughly 3%. Trimming removed 8 bases from V and 6 bases from J, with 8 bases in between. CDR1 and CDR2 from the germline V gene are MNHNS and SASEGT. The CDR3 contains 10 residues. The source of about 2 micrograms of genomic DNA for TCR beta libraries was cryopreserved PBMCs. Regarding the study as a whole: Public clonotypes proved infrequent, and on treatment they shrank or remained steady.

As regards this clone: Antigen specificity is unknown.

The chain recombines TRBV6-1 with TRBJ2-7; possible D gene TRBD2, 5 bases. Specimen: PBMCs, collected at disease progression, from a patient treated with ibrutinib. The receptor was derived from a human donor with chronic lymphocytic leukemia. CDR3 DNA: TGTGCCAGCGGACTCGGCGAGCAGTACTTC. It is translated as CASGLGEQYF.